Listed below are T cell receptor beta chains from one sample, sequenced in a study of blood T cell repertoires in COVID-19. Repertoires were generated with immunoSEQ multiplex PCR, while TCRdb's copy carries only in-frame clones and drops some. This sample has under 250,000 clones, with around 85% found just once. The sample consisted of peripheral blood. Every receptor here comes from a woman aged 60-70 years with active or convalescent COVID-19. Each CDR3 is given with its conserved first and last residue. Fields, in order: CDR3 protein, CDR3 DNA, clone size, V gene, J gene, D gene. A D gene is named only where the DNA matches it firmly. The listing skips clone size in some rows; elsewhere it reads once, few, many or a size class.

CAISGTGLAEIGNEQFF	TGTGCCATCAGCGGGACGGGGCTAGCGGAAATCGGCAATGAGCAGTTCTTC	NA	TRBV10-3	TRBJ2-1	TRBD2
CASSATSGGMKTQYF	TGTGCCAGCAGTGCGACTAGCGGGGGGATGAAGACCCAGTACTTC	NA	TRBV2	TRBJ2-5	TRBD2
CAWSKDRWEGYTF	TGTGCCTGGAGTAAGGACAGGTGGGAGGGCTACACCTTC	NA	TRBV30	TRBJ1-2	TRBD1
CASSLGTAGQGYTF	TGTGCCAGCAGCCTGGGGACAGCCGGTCAGGGCTACACCTTC	NA	TRBV7-6	TRBJ1-2	TRBD1
CATSRLTGRYSDTEAFF	TGTGCCACCAGCAGGTTGACAGGGCGCTATAGTGACACTGAAGCTTTCTTT	once	TRBV15	TRBJ1-1	TRBD1
CASSLEGGANNQPQHF	TGTGCCAGCAGCTTAGAAGGGGGGGCAAATAATCAGCCCCAGCATTTT	NA	TRBV7-2	TRBJ1-5	NA
CATSTAGRPNTEAFF	TGTGCCACCAGCACCGCGGGACGGCCGAACACTGAAGCTTTCTTT	NA	TRBV15	TRBJ1-1	NA
CASSLEGQPVAKNIQYF	TGTGCCAGCAGCTTAGAGGGACAGCCCGTAGCCAAAAACATTCAGTACTTC	NA	TRBV7-6	TRBJ2-4	TRBD1
CASSPGMDTEAFF	TGTGCCAGCAGCCCAGGTATGGACACTGAAGCTTTCTTT	NA	TRBV13	TRBJ1-1	NA
CASSLGRETQYF	TGTGCCAGCAGCCTGGGCCGGGAGACCCAGTACTTC	NA	TRBV7-8	TRBJ2-5	NA
CASSTGTSGRETQYF	TGTGCCAGCAGCACCGGGACTAGCGGGAGGGAGACCCAGTACTTC	NA	TRBV9	TRBJ2-5	TRBD2
CASSPGLAGSSYEQYF	TGCGCCAGCAGCCCGGGACTAGCGGGAAGCTCCTACGAGCAGTACTTC	NA	TRBV5-1	TRBJ2-7	TRBD2